These T cell receptor beta chains were read from a single sample in a study of CD8+CD57+ T cells in acquired aplastic anemia. Using its own MiXCR run on the reads, TCRdb lists one record per CDR3 protein. The data show around 200,000 distinct CDR3 sequences, approximately 48% seen once. The sequenced sample was sorted CD4+, CD8+, or CD8+CD57+ T cells (not recorded which) from PBMCs. The receptors stem from a human donor with aplastic anemia. Each CDR3 is given with its conserved first and last residue. The D gene is left open where the match is weak. The size field is filled for only some rows; it gives once, few, many or a size class.

>TRBV11-3|NA|NA|TRBJ2-5
CASSSTAQGETQYF
TGTGCCAGCAGCTCCACGGCTCAGGGAGAGACCCAGTACTTC
>TRBV10-3|few|TRBD1|TRBJ1-5
CAISEDRGNQPQHF
TGTGCCATCAGTGAGGACAGGGGCAATCAGCCCCAGCATTTT
>TRBV2|NA|NA|TRBJ1-1
CASRGIGGTEAFF
TGTGCCAGCAGGGGTATAGGCGGTACTGAAGCTTTCTTT
>TRBV6-5|NA|NA|TRBJ2-7
CASSYPTGIYEQYF
TGTGCCAGCAGTTACCCGACGGGGATATACGAGCAGTACTTC
>TRBV20-1|NA|TRBD1|TRBJ1-1
CSARDPTGGDTEAFF
TGCAGTGCTAGAGACCCGACAGGGGGGGACACTGAAGCTTTCTTT
>TRBV11-1|many|TRBD2|TRBJ2-2
CASSPRGLAGDSNTGELFF
TGTGCCAGCAGCCCAAGGGGGCTAGCGGGGGACTCAAACACCGGGGAGCTGTTTTTT
>TRBV2|NA|TRBD1|TRBJ2-1
CASYKPGQGDDEQFF
TGTGCCAGCTACAAGCCGGGACAGGGTGATGATGAGCAGTTCTTC
>TRBV29-1|many|NA|TRBJ2-7
CSVANPLREQYF
TGCAGCGTAGCCAACCCCCTTCGGGAGCAGTACTTC
>TRBV5-5|NA|NA|TRBJ1-1
CASRLPPGAEAFF
TGTGCCAGCAGATTACCCCCTGGGGCTGAAGCTTTCTTT
>TRBV25-1|NA|TRBD1|TRBJ1-1
CASSYAGQGSMAFF
TGTGCCAGCAGTTACGCGGGACAGGGCTCGATGGCTTTCTTT
>TRBV10-3|NA|NA|TRBJ1-5
CAISDGGRRQPQHF
TGTGCCATCAGTGATGGGGGGCGTCGGCAGCCCCAGCATTTT
>TRBV20-1|many|TRBD2|TRBJ2-3
CSAPSGPSGVPSTDTQYF
TGCAGTGCTCCCAGTGGGCCTAGCGGGGTTCCTAGCACAGATACGCAGTATTTT
>TRBV2|NA|TRBD1|TRBJ2-7
CASRQGDRAREQYF
TGTGCCAGCAGACAAGGGGACAGGGCCCGCGAGCAGTACTTC
>TRBV7-6|NA|NA|TRBJ2-5
CASSDHPSSISGKETQYF
TGTGCCAGCAGCGACCACCCGTCATCAATAAGCGGTAAAGAGACCCAGTACTTC
>TRBV11-3|many|TRBD2|TRBJ2-7
CASSRAGDEQYF
TGTGCCAGCAGCCGCGCGGGGGATGAGCAGTACTTC
>TRBV6-1|many|TRBD1|TRBJ2-7
CASLRGTGGHEQYF
TGTGCCAGCCTCCGGGGGACAGGGGGCCACGAGCAGTACTTC
>TRBV11-3|many|NA|TRBJ2-1
CASSLSANSGEQFF
TGTGCCAGCAGCTTAAGTGCCAACTCAGGTGAGCAGTTCTTC
>TRBV19|many|NA|TRBJ2-7
CASRPPGLAGEQYF
TGTGCCAGTAGACCTCCGGGACTTGCGGGCGAGCAGTACTTC
>TRBV5-1|many|TRBD2|TRBJ2-1
CASSLVAGAGYNEQFF
TGCGCCAGCAGCTTGGTGGCGGGAGCAGGTTACAATGAGCAGTTCTTC
>TRBV11-2|NA|NA|TRBJ2-4
CASSLQGFGNIQYF
TGTGCCAGCAGCTTACAGGGATTTGGGAACATTCAGTACTTC
>TRBV10-3|many|TRBD2|TRBJ2-3
CAISDLAGEADTQYF
TGTGCCATCAGTGATCTAGCGGGAGAGGCGGATACGCAGTATTTT
>TRBV29-1|few|NA|TRBJ1-3
CSVEDGGSSGNTIYF
TGCAGCGTTGAAGATGGGGGGAGCTCTGGAAACACCATATATTTT
>TRBV4-3|NA|TRBD2|TRBJ2-4
CASSQGGASGGKNIQYF
TGCGCCAGCAGCCAAGGGGGGGCTAGCGGGGGAAAAAACATTCAGTACTTC
>TRBV2|many|TRBD2|TRBJ2-7
CASRAGGGSYEQYF
TGTGCCAGCAGGGCGGGAGGGGGCAGTTACGAGCAGTACTTC
>TRBV9|many|TRBD1|TRBJ1-1
CASSLGQGTEAFF
TGTGCCAGCAGCTTAGGACAGGGCACTGAAGCTTTCTTT
>TRBV20-1|NA|NA|TRBJ2-1
CSARVSGSHEQFF
TGCAGTGCTAGGGTCTCGGGGAGCCATGAGCAGTTCTTC
>TRBV20-1|many|TRBD1|TRBJ1-1
CSAKTGAPAGAFF
TGCAGTGCGAAAACAGGGGCGCCGGCGGGCGCTTTCTTT
>TRBV25-1|NA|NA|TRBJ2-2
CASTLTGTGELFF
TGTGCCAGCACCCTGACAGGAACCGGGGAGCTGTTTTTT
>TRBV18|many|NA|TRBJ2-3
CASSPVGHNTQYF
TGTGCCAGCTCACCGGTGGGGCACAATACGCAGTATTTT
>TRBV7-6|NA|NA|TRBJ2-7
CASGRAEQYF
TGTGCCAGCGGCCGAGCCGAGCAGTACTTC
>TRBV6-1|NA|NA|TRBJ1-5
CAITEAGRVGQPQHF
TGTGCCATCACTGAAGCGGGGAGGGTTGGCCAGCCCCAGCATTTT
>TRBV11-2|NA|TRBD1|TRBJ1-2
CASSMDRAYGYTF
TGTGCCAGCAGCATGGACAGGGCCTATGGCTACACCTTC
>TRBV5-1|NA|NA|TRBJ2-3
CASSLDSTDTQYF
TGCGCCAGCAGCTTGGACAGCACAGATACGCAGTATTTT
>TRBV7-7|NA|NA|TRBJ2-2
CASSLETSGELFF
TGTGCTAGCAGCTTAGAGACATCCGGGGAGCTGTTTTTT
>TRBV13|NA|TRBD1|TRBJ2-5
CASSHPGGMEAQYF
TGTGCCAGCAGCCACCCAGGGGGTATGGAGGCCCAGTACTTC
>TRBV6-2/TRBV6-3|few|TRBD1|TRBJ2-2
CASSYAWDRGRSFNTGELFF
TGTGCCAGCAGTTACGCTTGGGACAGGGGGCGCTCCTTTAACACCGGGGAGCTGTTTTTT
>TRBV12-3/TRBV12-4|NA|NA|TRBJ2-3
CASRLLYGTDTQYF
TGTGCCAGCAGGTTACTGTATGGCACAGATACGCAGTATTTT
>TRBV5-1|many|NA|TRBJ2-1
CASSRAVGPSPSYNEQFF
TGCGCCAGCAGTCGAGCCGTAGGGCCTTCTCCTTCCTACAATGAGCAGTTCTTC
>TRBV5-1|NA|NA|TRBJ2-3
CASSPVGATTDAQYF
TGCGCCAGCAGCCCTGTGGGGGCAACCACAGATGCGCAGTATTTT
>TRBV9|NA|NA|TRBJ2-6
CASSLRGSGANVLTF
TGTGCCAGCAGCCTCCGCGGATCTGGGGCCAACGTCCTGACTTTC
>TRBV24-1|NA|TRBD1|TRBJ2-1
CATSESRQGTYNEQFF
TGTGCCACCAGTGAAAGTCGACAGGGGACCTACAATGAGCAGTTCTTC
>TRBV7-7|NA|TRBD2|TRBJ2-2
CASSQGLAANTGELFF
TGTGCCAGCAGCCAGGGACTAGCGGCGAACACCGGGGAGCTGTTTTTT
>TRBV6-1|many|NA|TRBJ1-5
CASSDYSSNQPQHF
TGTGCCAGCAGTGACTACAGTAGCAATCAGCCCCAGCATTTT
>TRBV12-3/TRBV12-4|NA|NA|TRBJ2-3
CASSFSGLHTDTQYF
TGTGCCAGCAGTTTTTCCGGACTCCACACAGATACGCAGTATTTT
>TRBV10-3|few|NA|TRBJ1-6
CAISESGGYSSYNSPLHF
TGTGCCATCAGTGAGTCGGGCGGCTATAGCTCCTATAATTCACCCCTCCACTTT
>TRBV12-3/TRBV12-4|many|NA|TRBJ2-7
CATVGPSYEQYF
TGTGCCACCGTTGGGCCCTCCTACGAGCAGTACTTC
>TRBV5-1|NA|TRBD1|TRBJ2-1
CASSVSGTGPDEQFF
TGCGCCAGCAGCGTGTCCGGGACAGGGCCCGATGAGCAGTTCTTC
>TRBV6-1|many|NA|TRBJ2-3
CASSPRAGDTQYF
TGTGCCAGCAGCCCTAGGGCGGGAGATACGCAGTATTTT
>TRBV2|many|NA|TRBJ1-2
CASSDMYTGMKDYGYTF
TGTGCCAGCAGTGACATGTACACGGGTATGAAGGACTATGGCTACACCTTC
>TRBV2|NA|NA|TRBJ2-7
CASSKEDTFYEQYF
TGTGCCAGCAGTAAGGAGGACACGTTCTACGAGCAGTACTTC
>TRBV29-1|NA|NA|TRBJ2-6
CSALNTGANVLTF
TGCAGCGCCCTGAACACTGGGGCCAACGTCCTGACTTTC
>TRBV20-1|many|TRBD1|TRBJ1-1
CSARQGGAEAFF
TGCAGTGCAAGACAGGGAGGTGCTGAAGCTTTCTTT
>TRBV2|NA|NA|TRBJ2-7
CASNGQPSYEQYF
TGTGCCAGCAATGGACAGCCCTCCTACGAGCAGTACTTC
>TRBV12-5|NA|TRBD2|TRBJ2-3
CASGLVSRLAGGSTDTQYF
TGTGCTAGTGGTTTGGTAAGCCGACTAGCGGGGGGAAGCACAGATACGCAGTATTTT
>TRBV19|once|NA|TRBJ1-1
CASSIDEGSEAFF
TGTGCCAGTAGTATAGATGAGGGAAGTGAAGCTTTCTTT